This T cell receptor (beta chain) was sequenced for a study of CD8 T cells in ankylosing spondylitis. The ends lost 4 bases at V and 6 bases at J; junction bases unmatched: 3. Looked up from germline, CDR1 is SGHRS and CDR2 is YFSETQ. CDR3 length: 13 amino acids. As for this clonotype: As yet, its antigen is unknown.

Study results and caveats: A TCR beta motif made of fewer than 10 highly homologous variants seemed typical of ankylosing spondylitis blood. The authors reported significant enrichment of disease-linked clones in matched ankylosing spondylitis synovial fluid.

Construction of TCR beta libraries was performed using quantitative 5'-RACE with molecular barcodes. TCRdb used MiXCR to reprocess the 5' RACE reads, holding one entry per CDR3 protein. The table includes roughly 490,000 distinct CDR3 sequences, about 5% detected once. This sequence originates from a male donor with ankylosing spondylitis. The sequencing input was blood, either unsorted or a sorted T cell fraction (not recorded which). This chain joins TRBV5-1 and TRBJ2-1; 8 bases are a match to TRBD2. CDR3 coding DNA: TGCGCCAGCAGCCTAAGCGGGAGCAATGAGCAGTTCTTC. Translation: CASSLSGSNEQFF.